This record looks at one TCR beta chain sequence and its context. This entry is derived from a study of blood T cell repertoires in COVID-19. This table comes from immunoSEQ multiplex PCR, and its TCRdb copy is limited to in-frame clones, with some not included. This table has about 94,000 clones, roughly 80% appearing once. Trimming pared 0 bases from V and 1 base from J, leaving 13 bases between. This CDR3 has 17 residues. Per the germline V gene, CDR1 is MNHEY and CDR2 is SMNVEV (reference sequence). Sequencing input: peripheral blood. The sequence derives from a man aged 60-69 years with acute or convalescent COVID-19. The chain has TRBV27 and TRBJ1-3, with TRBD1 as a possible D gene (6 bases). The CDR3 DNA follows: TGTGCCAGCAGTTTATCACCCCGACAGGCTTCTGGAAACACCATATATTTT. It yields the protein CASSLSPRQASGNTIYF.